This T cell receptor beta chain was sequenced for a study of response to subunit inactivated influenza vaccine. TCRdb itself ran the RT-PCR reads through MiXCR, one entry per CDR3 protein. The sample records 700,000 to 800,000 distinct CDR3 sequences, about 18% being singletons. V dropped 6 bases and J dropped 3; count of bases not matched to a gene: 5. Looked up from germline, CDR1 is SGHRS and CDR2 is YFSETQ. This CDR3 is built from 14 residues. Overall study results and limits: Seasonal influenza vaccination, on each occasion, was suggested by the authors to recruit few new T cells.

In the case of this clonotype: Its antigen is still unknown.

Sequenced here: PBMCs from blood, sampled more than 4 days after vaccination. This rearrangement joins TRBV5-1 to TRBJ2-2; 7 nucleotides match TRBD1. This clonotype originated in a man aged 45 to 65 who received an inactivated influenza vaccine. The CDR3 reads CASTLDRDTGELFF. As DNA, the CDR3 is TGCGCCAGCACCCTCGACAGGGACACCGGGGAGCTGTTTTTT.